These 2 T cell receptor beta chains were all obtained from the same sample, sequenced in a study of regulatory T cells in long-lasting Graves disease. Time point in this sample: newly diagnosed GD, antithyroid drugs for less than 3 months. Scientists built the TCR library using RNA that was extracted from PBMCs. In building TCR beta libraries, iRepertoire HTBI primers were used together with Arm-PCR of CDR3 regions. TCRdb itself ran the multiplex PCR reads through MiXCR, one entry per CDR3 protein. The table lists hundreds of thousands of distinct CDR3 sequences, 16% of them singletons. This sample also appeared in a second study, on T cells in Graves' hyperthyroidism and ophthalmopathy.

This material consisted of peripheral blood mononuclear cells (PBMCs), taken at new diagnosis, from a patient treated with antithyroid drugs. These TCRs come from a woman aged 30 to 39 with Graves disease.

This clonotype was counted only a few times. This CDR3 is CASRPGPEIPDTQYF. Written as DNA, the CDR3 is TGCGCCAGCAGGCCGGGACCCGAAATCCCGGATACGCAGTATTTT. The chain couples TRBV5-1 to TRBJ2-3; D tentatively reads TRBD1 or TRBD2 (5 bases each). V was cut by 5 bases and J by 6 bases, with 19 bases left in between. CDR3 length: 15 amino acids. The V gene's germline CDR1 is SGHRS and CDR2 YFSETQ.

This clonotype was observed at least ten times. V gene TRBV12-5 combines with J gene TRBJ2-3; 11 bases map to TRBD2. Germline lookup yields CDR1 LGHNT and CDR2 FRNRAP. The CDR3 covers 14 residues. V dropped 5 bases and J dropped 5; count of bases not matched to a gene: 3. The DNA for the CDR3 is TGTGCTAGTGGTCTCGGACTAGCGGGAGATACGCAGTATTTT. Encoded protein: CASGLGLAGDTQYF.